The following is a T cell receptor (beta chain) sequence with its context. Libraries were prepared by immunoSEQ multiplex PCR; TCRdb keeps only in-frame clonotypes and omits some of them. Of about 730,000 clones detected, roughly 85% appear once; the ten largest clones hold around 0.01%. These data belong to a study of shared T cell receptors in the human thymus. Germline V gene sequence: CDR1 SGHRS, CDR2 YFSETQ. V gave up 0 bases and J gave up 3 bases; unmatched junction bases: 8. CDR3 length: 16 amino acids. This sample also belongs to another study, concerning human thymus T cells. This second study notes: During corrective heart surgery, resections were taken, and the thymus tissue came from them. The authors found apparently biased V and J gene usage in thymic and blood repertoires. Thymic TCR repertoires of unrelated people reportedly overlapped highly.

The genes are TRBV5-1 and TRBJ2-7; TRBD1 matches 8 bases. The sequenced material came from thymocytes. The source is a girl less than two years old with a congenital heart defect. The CDR3 sequence: CASSLETVRGHYEQYF. The CDR3 DNA is TGCGCCAGCAGCTTGGAAACGGTCAGGGGGCACTACGAGCAGTACTTC.